The clone carrying this T cell receptor beta chain was counted between two and nine times. Its antigen remains unknown. Nominally healthy donors were sampled, though unrecorded immune exposures were likely. For the donor in question, CMV serostatus went unrecorded. Primers: 60 Vbeta forward and 13 Jbeta reverse. In the original processing: Approximately 11 million shared chains were among the approximately 82 million unique TCR beta chains that a later analysis counted. Libraries were prepared by immunoSEQ multiplex PCR; TCRdb keeps only in-frame clonotypes and omits some of them. The V and J calls and clone size come from that table; D and trimming were worked out from the DNA. This repertoire shows about 130,000 clones, around 77% found once; its top ten account for over 4%. The data are from a study of cytomegalovirus exposure and HLA in healthy donors. Points from the study as a whole: A few CMV-associated chains were confirmed in vitro to be specific for CMV antigens.

V dropped 1 base and J dropped 2 bases, with 11 bases sitting between them. Germline loops: CDR1 SGHDT, CDR2 YYEEEE. This CDR3 is built from 15 residues. The TCR originated in a man under 40 in good health. The sample consisted of PBMCs. The chain has TRBV5-6 and TRBJ2-3; TRBD2 is a possible D gene (6 bases). The CDR3 DNA sequence: TGTGCCAGCAGCTTGACGGCGGGAACCACAGATACGCAGTATTTT. Residues: CASSLTAGTTDTQYF. Variable domain in full (rest from reference TRBV5-6 and TRBJ2-3): DAGVTQSPTHLIKTRGQQVTLRCSPKSGHDTVSWYQQALGQGPQFIFQYYEEEERQRGNFPDRFSGHQFPNYSSELNVNALLLGDSALYLCASSLTAGTTDTQYFGPGTRLTVL.